This T cell receptor (beta chain) was identified in a study of T cells in localized non-small cell lung cancer. Only in-frame clones appear in the TCRdb table, and some are missing; sequencing was by immunoSEQ multiplex PCR. The profile shows about 91,000 clones, 80% to 90% of them singletons. The CDR3 covers 15 residues. V shed 6 bases and J shed 4 bases, with 18 bases lying between them. Looked up from germline, CDR1 is MNHEY and CDR2 is SVGAGI. Study-level results: A median of about 60 of the top 100 tumor clones appeared in adjacent lung, which was paired and uninvolved. Tumor samples were not multi-region, leaving intratumor heterogeneity unexcluded. There was an association of higher blood T cell density with longer overall survival. In uninvolved adjacent lung, T cell clonality reached its highest value, exceeding tumor.

Points on this clone: The antigen is unknown.

This specimen was peripheral blood, taken before any cancer treatment. This sequence originates from a man aged 35 to 69 with stage I squamous cell lung carcinoma. The chain couples TRBV6-5 to TRBJ1-2; D possibly corresponds to TRBD1 (5 bases). The CDR3 region is CASRFSGQSSYGYTF. CDR3 coding DNA: TGTGCCAGCAGATTCTCCGGACAATCCTCCTATGGCTACACCTTC.